The 12 T cell receptor beta chains presented below share a single source sample, sequenced in a study of graft-versus-host responses after intestinal transplantation. Clones were read by immunoSEQ multiplex PCR, and TCRdb kept only the in-frame ones, dropping some. The table includes about 90,000 clones, 90% to 95% detected once. These receptors have no known antigen. The sample consisted of unstimulated CD8+ T cells sorted from spleen or lymph node cells, taken before transplant. These receptors were obtained from a human donor who was the organ donor for an intestinal transplant.

The gene calls are TRBV27 and TRBJ2-3, with no clear D. V lost 3 bases and J lost 0, with 7 bases in between. The CDR3 consists of 14 residues. Germline-derived CDR1 and CDR2 are MNHEY and SMNVEV (reference sequence). CDR3 coding DNA: TGTGCCAGCAGTTTTGCGACTAGCACAGATACGCAGTATTTT. It yields the protein CASSFATSTDTQYF.

This chain connects TRBV11-2 to TRBJ2-3; D is possibly TRBD2 (5 bases). CDR1 SGHAT and CDR2 FQNNGV come from the germline V gene. The CDR3 consists of 16 residues. Trimming took off 1 base at V and 0 bases at J, with 11 bases between the two ends. The CDR3 region is CASSLVTTDSTDTQYF. DNA of the CDR3: TGTGCCAGCAGCTTAGTGACTACCGATAGCACAGATACGCAGTATTTT.

The genes are TRBV19 and TRBJ1-5; a possible D gene is TRBD1 (6 bases). The CDR3 is 15 residues long. The V end was cut by 1 base, the J end by 0 bases, with 7 bases between. Germline V gene sequence: CDR1 LNHDA, CDR2 SQIVND (reference sequence). The CDR3 here is CASSIGTASNQPQHF. The CDR3 DNA follows: TGTGCCAGTAGTATAGGGACAGCTAGCAATCAGCCCCAGCATTTT.

The gene calls are TRBV4-1 and TRBJ1-5; D is possibly TRBD1 (5 bases). CDR1 MGHRA and CDR2 YSYEKL come from the germline V gene. The length of the CDR3 is 17 residues. V lost 1 base to trimming and J lost 2 bases, with 15 bases between them. CDR3 region: CASSQVSGSGGNQPQHF. The CDR3 region has the DNA TGCGCCAGCAGCCAAGTTTCAGGGTCTGGCGGCAATCAGCCCCAGCATTTT.

The chain employs TRBV19 and TRBJ2-2, with unresolved D. The V end lost 8 bases, the J end lost 6 bases, and 10 bases lay between the germline ends. The germline V gene encodes CDR1 LNHDA and CDR2 SQIVND (reference sequence). This CDR3 comprises 12 residues. The CDR3 DNA follows: TGTGCCAGTTCCCCTCTCGCCGGGGAGCTGTTTTTT. This sequence encodes CASSPLAGELFF.

The V call is TRBV13, the J call TRBJ1-5; the match to TRBD1 covers 9 bases. The CDR3 is 16 amino acids. The germline gives CDR1 PRHDT, CDR2 FYEKMQ (reference sequence). J gave up 5 bases and V 6 bases, and 11 bases lay outside the gene matches. CDR3 sequence reads: CASSQTTGTGYQPQHF. The CDR3 nucleotides are TGTGCCAGCAGTCAAACCACTGGGACAGGGTATCAGCCCCAGCATTTT. The whole variable domain, remainder taken from reference TRBV13 and TRBJ1-5, is AAGVIQSPRHLIKEKRETATLKCYPIPRHDTVYWYQQGPGQDPQFLISFYEKMQSDKGSIPDRFSAQQFSDYHSELNMSSLELGDSALYFCASSQTTGTGYQPQHFGDGTRLSIL.

This chain links TRBV27 with TRBJ2-7; D not certain. V dropped 0 bases and J dropped 7 bases, with 19 bases sitting between them. The germline V gene encodes CDR1 MNHEY and CDR2 SMNVEV (reference sequence). This CDR3 spans 16 amino acids. This chain's CDR3 is CASSLSLEGQVEEQYF. For the CDR3, the DNA is TGTGCCAGCAGTTTATCCTTGGAAGGCCAGGTGGAAGAGCAGTACTTC.

The chain combines TRBV6-5 with TRBJ2-3; D is uncertain. The germline V gene encodes CDR1 MNHEY and CDR2 SVGAGI. This CDR3 comprises 15 residues. Between the trimmed V and J ends, which lost 0 bases and 0 bases, there was a span of 7 bases. This chain's CDR3 is CASSYSGRSTDTQYF. The CDR3 DNA sequence: TGTGCCAGCAGTTACTCGGGCAGGAGCACAGATACGCAGTATTTT.

The J gene is TRBJ1-1, the V gene TRBV12-5, with D uncertain. Germline lookup yields CDR1 LGHNT and CDR2 FRNRAP. The V and J ends lost 4 bases and 5 bases respectively, with 8 bases between them. The CDR3 length is 12 residues. CDR3 residues: CASGSWRTEAFF. The CDR3 DNA sequence: TGTGCTAGTGGTTCTTGGAGGACTGAAGCTTTCTTT. The full variable domain, in which reference TRBV12-5 and TRBJ1-1 provide the parts outside the CDR3, is DARVTQTPRHKVTEMGQEVTMRCQPILGHNTVFWYRQTMMQGLELLAYFRNRAPLDDSGMPKDRFSAEMPDATLATLKIQPSEPRDSAVYFCASGSWRTEAFFGQGTRLTVV.

The gene calls are TRBV4-1 and TRBJ1-5, with 7 nucleotides matching TRBD1. V trimming: 0 bases; J trimming: 2 bases; junction bases outside the gene matches: 1. Germline values: CDR1 MGHRA, CDR2 YSYEKL. The length of the CDR3 is 15 residues. The CDR3 nucleotides are TGCGCCAGCAGCCAAGAAGACAGGGGCAATCAGCCCCAGCATTTT. Its protein is CASSQEDRGNQPQHF.

This sequence joins TRBV6-1 and TRBJ2-1, with a possible D match to TRBD2 (7 bases). V gave up 1 base and J gave up 10 bases, with 17 bases separating them. The CDR3 runs to 15 residues. Germline V gives CDR1 MNHNS, CDR2 SASEGT. For the CDR3, the DNA is TGTGCCAGCAGTGAAGGGGGGGCGGGAGTAAGGGAGCAGTTCTTC. As protein: CASSEGGAGVREQFF.

The chain joins TRBV19 to TRBJ2-2; D is undetermined. V lost 6 bases, J lost 0 bases, and 11 bases lay in between. The CDR3 extends over 15 amino acids. Germline CDR1 reads LNHDA; CDR2 reads SQIVND (reference sequence). CDR3 in DNA: TGTGCCAGTAGCCCCACGGGTACGAACACCGGGGAGCTGTTTTTT. Translation: CASSPTGTNTGELFF.